These 28 T cell receptor beta chains share one sample of origin, sequenced in a study of identifying expanded T cells in peripheral blood. Some clones are missing from TCRdb's copy, which holds only in-frame ones; the method was immunoSEQ multiplex PCR. The sample carries approximately 90,000 clones, roughly 86% recorded once. Sequencing was performed on blood. The source of these receptors is a person aged 18-70 years in good health.

The chain is built from TRBV7-2 and TRBJ2-7; TRBD1 matches 7 bases. The trim removed 1 base at V and 2 bases at J, leaving 11 bases unmatched. The CDR3 is 17 residues long. CDR1 and CDR2 (germline): SGHTA, FQGNSA. The CDR3 sequence is CASSLGLSRQGAYEQYF. The DNA for the CDR3 is TGTGCCAGCAGCTTAGGGTTATCAAGGCAGGGGGCCTACGAGCAGTACTTC. The full variable domain, with the rest looked up from reference TRBV7-2 and TRBJ2-7, is GAGVSQSPSNKVTEKGKDVELRCDPISGHTALYWYRQSLGQGLEFLIYFQGNSAPDKSGLPSDRFSAERTGGSVSTLTIQRTQQEDSAVYLCASSLGLSRQGAYEQYFGPGTRLTVT.

V is TRBV29-1 and J is TRBJ1-2; D perhaps matches TRBD1 (6 bases). In germline, CDR1 is SQVTM, CDR2 ANQGSEA. The CDR3 covers 12 residues. Trimming removed 7 bases at V and 4 bases at J, with 13 bases between. The CDR3 reads CSAQTGFYGYTF. CDR3 bases: TGCAGCGCCCAGACAGGCTTCTATGGCTACACCTTC.

Only a few counts were recorded for this clone. This chain joins TRBV5-8 and TRBJ1-5; D gene unclear. This CDR3 is 13 amino acids long. V shed 3 bases and J shed 1 base, with 5 bases lying between them. Germline V gene sequence: CDR1 SGHTS, CDR2 YDEGEE. The CDR3 nucleotides are TGTGCCAGCAGCTCCCCAAGCAATCAGCCCCAGCATTTT. Protein product: CASSSPSNQPQHF. Based on the CDR3 plus reference TRBV5-8 and TRBJ1-5, the full variable domain is EAGVTQSPTHLIKTRGQQATLRCSPISGHTSVYWYQQALGLGLQFLLWYDEGEERNRGNFPPRFSGRQFPNYSSELNVNALELEDSALYLCASSSPSNQPQHFGDGTRLSIL.

The chain joins TRBV25-1 to TRBJ1-3, with D perhaps TRBD1 (5 bases). Germline V gives CDR1 MGHDK, CDR2 SYGVNS. The CDR3 runs 14 residues. Trimming stripped 4 bases from V and 1 base from J, with 8 bases between. In DNA form, the CDR3 reads TGTGCCAGCAGTGCGACAGCGTCTGGAAACACCATATATTTT. As protein: CASSATASGNTIYF. The full variable domain, with the rest looked up from reference TRBV25-1 and TRBJ1-3, is EADIYQTPRYLVIGTGKKITLECSQTMGHDKMYWYQQDPGMELHLIHYSYGVNSTEKGDLSSESTVSRIRTEHFPLTLESARPSHTSQYLCASSATASGNTIYFGEGSWLTVV.

J is TRBJ2-7 and V is TRBV9, with 10 nucleotides matching TRBD2. The CDR3 loop spans 14 amino acids. Losses at the gene ends were 4 bases for V and 6 bases for J; bases not matched to a gene: 7. Germline CDR1 and CDR2: SGDLS and YYNGEE. This CDR3 reads CASSPSGGAFEQYF. The CDR3 DNA sequence: TGTGCCAGCAGCCCCAGCGGGGGGGCGTTCGAGCAGTACTTC.

The chain carries TRBV7-9 and TRBJ2-3; D is perhaps TRBD1 (6 bases). Germline V gene lookup returns CDR1 SEHNR and CDR2 FQNEAQ (reference sequence). The CDR3 is made up of 16 amino acids. V shed 2 bases and J shed 1 base, with 13 bases lying between them. CDR3: CASSLLGHLGTDTQYF. The DNA for the CDR3 is TGTGCCAGCAGCTTATTGGGACACCTAGGCACAGATACGCAGTATTTT.

This clone was recorded once. The genes are TRBV6-5 and TRBJ1-5, with no clear D. The CDR3 sequence is 13 residues long. CDR1 is MNHEY and CDR2 is SVGAGI in the germline V gene. Trimming stripped 3 bases from V and 4 bases from J, with 7 bases between. The DNA of the CDR3 is TGTGCCAGCAGTTATCAGCGTAATCAGCCCCAGCATTTT. This sequence encodes CASSYQRNQPQHF.

This chain connects TRBV5-1 to TRBJ2-7; tentative D call: TRBD2 (7 bases). V shed 3 bases and J shed 6 bases, with 19 bases lying between them. The germline gives CDR1 SGHRS, CDR2 YFSETQ. CDR3 length: 15 amino acids. CDR3: CASSYGGGGSAEQYF. In DNA, the CDR3 is TGCGCCAGCAGCTATGGGGGCGGGGGTTCCGCCGAGCAGTACTTC. Supplemented by reference TRBV5-1 and TRBJ2-7, the full variable domain reads KAGVTQTPRYLIKTRGQQVTLSCSPISGHRSVSWYQQTPGQGLQFLFEYFSETQRNKGNFPGRFSGRQFSNSRSEMNVSTLELGDSALYLCASSYGGGGSAEQYFGPGTRLTVT.

The V gene is TRBV4-1, the J gene TRBJ1-4; D is ambiguous. From germline, CDR1 is MGHRA and CDR2 YSYEKL. V gave up 4 bases and J gave up 4 bases, with 13 bases separating them. The CDR3 is 15 residues long. In nucleotides, the CDR3 is TGCGCCAGCAGCCGATGGACGCTAAGTAATGAAAAACTGTTTTTT. Protein: CASSRWTLSNEKLFF.

V is TRBV7-6 and J is TRBJ1-1, with no clear D. The CDR3 runs 14 residues. Germline V CDR1 and CDR2: SGHVS, FNYEAQ. V was trimmed by 1 base and J by 6 bases, leaving 12 bases between them. The CDR3 nucleotides read TGTGCCAGCAGCTTAGAAGTGGGCGACCCTGAAGCTTTCTTT. Translation gives CASSLEVGDPEAFF.

In its sample, this clone was seen once. The V and J genes are TRBV6-6 and TRBJ1-2; D uncertain. The CDR3 is 15 residues long. Germline CDR1 reads MNHNY; CDR2 reads SVGAGI (reference sequence). V dropped 10 bases and J dropped 1 base, with 19 bases sitting between them. The CDR3 here is CATLTSSFSNYGYTF. CDR3 nucleotide sequence: TGTGCCACCCTGACCAGCTCCTTCAGTAACTATGGCTACACCTTC.

The chain links TRBV6-5 to TRBJ1-1; tentative D call: TRBD1 (6 bases). Germline assignment: CDR1 MNHEY and CDR2 SVGAGI. Deletions cut 6 bases from V and 0 bases from J, with 8 bases between. CDR3 length: 13 residues. CDR3 residues: CASRRGVNTEAFF. CDR3 in DNA: TGTGCCAGCAGAAGGGGGGTGAACACTGAAGCTTTCTTT.

V gene TRBV4-3 combines with J gene TRBJ1-1; 9 bases are a match to TRBD1. V shed 7 bases and J 3 bases; nucleotides not matched to a gene: 9. The CDR3 loop spans 15 amino acids. The germline gives CDR1 LGHNA, CDR2 YSLEER. CDR3 region: CASTGTGRGYTEAFF. For the CDR3, the DNA is TGCGCCAGCACCGGGACAGGGCGGGGGTACACTGAAGCTTTCTTT.

J is TRBJ1-5 and V is TRBV25-1; TRBD1 is a possible D gene (5 bases). The CDR3 length is 14 residues. V shed 1 base and J shed 7 bases, with 11 bases lying between them. Germline loops: CDR1 MGHDK, CDR2 SYGVNS. The CDR3 sequence: CASSEFRVGQPQHF. The CDR3 DNA reads TGTGCCAGCAGTGAATTCAGGGTAGGGCAGCCCCAGCATTTT.

This chain connects TRBV2 to TRBJ1-1; 9 bases map to TRBD1. Germline V gene sequence: CDR1 SNHLY, CDR2 FYNNEI. Losses at the gene ends were 5 bases for V and 0 bases for J; bases not matched to a gene: 10. The CDR3 loop spans 17 amino acids. In DNA, the CDR3 is TGTGCCAGCAGTTGGGACAGGGAGCCCTCCGTGAACACTGAAGCTTTCTTT. Amino acids: CASSWDREPSVNTEAFF.

The rearrangement links TRBV7-9 to TRBJ2-7; weak D call: TRBD2 (5 bases). Germline V gives CDR1 SEHNR, CDR2 FQNEAQ (reference sequence). V lost 8 bases, J lost 3 bases, and 14 bases lay in between. CDR3 length equals 13 residues. CDR3 bases: TGTGCCAGCCGGGCCGGGAACGACTACGAGCAGTACTTC. Translation: CASRAGNDYEQYF.

The CDR3 DNA follows: TGCAGCGTTGCAAACCAAGAGACCCAGTACTTC. It encodes CSVANQETQYF. The chain has TRBV29-1 and TRBJ2-5; D ambiguous. V lost 4 bases, J lost 0 bases, and 3 bases lay in between. CDR1 SQVTM and CDR2 ANQGSEA come from the germline V gene. CDR3 size: 11 residues.

The J gene is TRBJ1-6, the V gene TRBV19; a possible D gene is TRBD1 (6 bases). V lost 5 bases and J 3 bases, leaving 11 bases between the germline ends. This CDR3 comprises 15 residues. Looked up from germline, CDR1 is LNHDA and CDR2 is SQIVND (reference sequence). The CDR3 sequence: CASSAQGGYNSPLHF. The CDR3 nucleotides are TGTGCCAGTAGTGCACAGGGAGGCTATAATTCACCCCTCCACTTT. Drawing the rest from reference TRBV19 and TRBJ1-6, the complete variable domain is DGGITQSPKYLFRKEGQNVTLSCEQNLNHDAMYWYRQDPGQGLRLIYYSQIVNDFQKGDIAEGYSVSREKKESFPLTVTSAQKNPTAFYLCASSAQGGYNSPLHFGNGTRLTVT.

This chain connects TRBV5-1 to TRBJ2-3; 8 nucleotides align to TRBD1. This CDR3 is 16 amino acids long. Germline CDR1 is SGHRS and CDR2 is YFSETQ. With V trimmed by 0 bases and J by 1 base, 4 bases remained unmatched. CDR3 loop: CASSLGPQGGTDTQYF. The CDR3 DNA reads TGCGCCAGCAGCTTGGGCCCACAGGGGGGCACAGATACGCAGTATTTT.

This chain joins TRBV5-1 and TRBJ1-5; D unresolved. Germline assignment: CDR1 SGHRS and CDR2 YFSETQ. This CDR3 is built from 19 residues. V was cut by 0 bases and J by 7 bases, with 26 bases left in between. The CDR3 region has the DNA TGCGCCAGCAGCTTGGCCACTTACAGTGGAACAAGTTTGGGGCAGCCCCAGCATTTT. This encodes CASSLATYSGTSLGQPQHF. Based on the CDR3 plus reference TRBV5-1 and TRBJ1-5, the full variable domain is KAGVTQTPRYLIKTRGQQVTLSCSPISGHRSVSWYQQTPGQGLQFLFEYFSETQRNKGNFPGRFSGRQFSNSRSEMNVSTLELGDSALYLCASSLATYSGTSLGQPQHFGDGTRLSIL.

This clone came up a few times. The chain is built from TRBV2 and TRBJ1-3; D is unclear. From germline, CDR1 is SNHLY and CDR2 FYNNEI. Deletions cut 7 bases from V and 8 bases from J, with 12 bases between. The CDR3 totals 12 residues. The CDR3 sequence: CASNYAADTIYF. The CDR3 DNA reads as TGTGCCAGCAACTACGCTGCGGACACCATATATTTT.

V gene TRBV7-9 combines with J gene TRBJ2-7, with TRBD1 as a possible D gene (6 bases). Trimming left V 4 bases short and J 4 bases short, with 11 bases between. This CDR3 spans 13 amino acids. From germline, CDR1 is SEHNR and CDR2 FQNEAQ (reference sequence). CDR3 sequence reads: CASSWDMSYEQYF. In DNA, the CDR3 is TGTGCCAGCAGCTGGGACATGTCTTACGAGCAGTACTTC.

J is TRBJ2-5 and V is TRBV7-6, with TRBD1 identical over 8 bases. The CDR3 is made up of 19 amino acids. Germline CDR1 and CDR2: SGHVS and FNYEAQ. Losses at the gene ends were 5 bases for V and 1 base for J; bases not matched to a gene: 18. CDR3 bases: TGTGCCAGCAGCCCCCATCTGTCTCGAGACAGGGGTCCCCAAGAGACCCAGTACTTC. Translated, it gives CASSPHLSRDRGPQETQYF.

The V gene is TRBV5-1, the J gene TRBJ1-2; 8 bases align to TRBD1. This CDR3 region has 14 residues. Germline V gene data show CDR1 as SGHRS and CDR2 as YFSETQ. The V segment lost 0 bases and the J segment 7 bases; nucleotides outside the gene matches: 5. The CDR3 sequence: CASSLDQGARGYTF. The CDR3 DNA is TGCGCCAGCAGCTTGGATCAGGGGGCGCGTGGCTACACCTTC.

The V and J genes are TRBV27 and TRBJ2-7; no clear D gene. Germline assignment: CDR1 MNHEY and CDR2 SMNVEV (reference sequence). The V gene lost 0 bases and the J gene lost 2 bases, with 14 bases spanning the gap. The CDR3 is 16 amino acids. CDR3 loop: CASSLSYSFNTYEQYF. For the CDR3, the DNA is TGTGCCAGCAGTTTATCATACTCCTTTAACACCTACGAGCAGTACTTC.

The chain combines TRBV5-1 with TRBJ2-2; D tentatively fits TRBD1 or TRBD2 (5 bases each). This CDR3 is built from 15 residues. V shed 3 bases and J shed 5 bases, with 14 bases lying between them. Germline CDR1 and CDR2: SGHRS and YFSETQ. The CDR3 is CASSSGASRTGELFF. The CDR3 DNA follows: TGCGCCAGCAGCTCCGGGGCTTCGAGGACCGGGGAGCTGTTTTTT.

The J gene is TRBJ2-3, the V gene TRBV7-9; D remains ambiguous. The germline V gene has CDR1 SEHNR and CDR2 FQNEAQ (reference sequence). The germline V and J ends were trimmed by 7 bases and 3 bases, with 14 bases remaining between them. This CDR3 has 14 residues. The CDR3 region is CASNLNVGTDTQYF. For the CDR3, the DNA is TGTGCCAGCAACCTAAATGTCGGGACAGATACGCAGTATTTT.

J is TRBJ2-1 and V is TRBV9, with D perhaps matching TRBD2 (6 bases). The germline V gene has CDR1 SGDLS and CDR2 YYNGEE. Trimming pared 5 bases from V and 5 bases from J, leaving 14 bases between. The CDR3 is 14 residues long. The CDR3 region is CASSATGLNNEQFF. Here the CDR3 DNA reads TGTGCCAGCAGTGCTACGGGACTCAACAATGAGCAGTTCTTC.